The 20 T cell receptor beta chains given below trace back to one sample, sequenced in a study of T cell responses to AZD1222 COVID-19 vaccine. The assay was immunoSEQ multiplex PCR, and TCRdb's table has in-frame clones only and misses some. The sample carries over 100,000 clones, roughly 88% recorded once. The sample was peripheral blood, taken on day 0 of AZD1222 vaccination. Source of these receptors: an adult in good health.

The chain uses TRBV5-8 and TRBJ2-5; D may be TRBD1 or TRBD2 (5 bases each). Looked up from germline, CDR1 is SGHTS and CDR2 is YDEGEE. The CDR3 has 14 amino acids. The V end was cut by 0 bases, the J end by 0 bases, with 6 bases between. The CDR3 coding sequence is TGTGCCAGCAGCTTGGGGGGGTACCAAGAGACCCAGTACTTC. It translates to CASSLGGYQETQYF.

The chain combines TRBV12-5 with TRBJ2-7; D not resolved. The CDR3 has 11 amino acids. Germline V gene sequence: CDR1 LGHNT, CDR2 FRNRAP. The V and J ends lost 3 bases and 5 bases respectively, with 5 bases between them. The CDR3 nucleotides read TGTGCTAGTGGTTTACGTGACGAGCAGTACTTC. Residues: CASGLRDEQYF.

This clone appeared once. The V and J genes are TRBV7-9 and TRBJ1-2, with 10 bases that match TRBD1. CDR1 is SEHNR and CDR2 is FQNEAQ in the germline V gene (reference sequence). V dropped 0 bases and J dropped 5; count of bases not matched to a gene: 9. The CDR3 is 17 amino acids. The CDR3 DNA sequence: TGTGCCAGCAGCTTAGCAGCGACAGGGGGCGCAGGTTATGGCTACACCTTC. Its protein is CASSLAATGGAGYGYTF.

In its sample, this clone was seen once. The chain uses TRBV10-3 and TRBJ1-1; 8 bases are shared with TRBD1. Germline CDR1 is ENHRY and CDR2 is SYGVKD. The CDR3 sequence is 13 residues long. With 6 bases clipped from V and 3 bases from J, the junction kept 3 bases outside the gene matches. In nucleotides, the CDR3 is TGTGCCATCAGGCCGACAGGGGACACTGAAGCTTTCTTT. It yields the protein CAIRPTGDTEAFF.

As concerns this clone: This sample also contains other DNA sequences that code for the same CDR3. J is TRBJ2-5 and V is TRBV6-2 or TRBV6-3, with TRBD2 matching 9 bases. The CDR3 runs 16 residues. With 2 bases clipped from V and 5 bases from J, the junction kept 9 bases outside the gene matches. Germline V gives CDR1 MNHEY, CDR2 SVGEGT. The CDR3 reads CASSYRRGGRQETQYF. CDR3 in DNA: TGTGCCAGCAGTTACCGGCGGGGGGGCCGCCAGGAGACCCAGTACTTC.

This chain uses TRBV6-5 with TRBJ2-4, with 11 positions matching TRBD1. This CDR3 has 14 residues. Per the germline V gene, CDR1 is MNHEY and CDR2 is SVGAGI. Trimming removed 4 bases from V and 8 bases from J; junction bases left unmatched: 4. CDR3 protein: CASSWDRGGDIQYF. The CDR3, as DNA: TGTGCCAGCAGTTGGGACAGGGGGGGGGACATTCAGTACTTC.

CDR3 coding DNA: TGTGCCAGCAGCCAAGACACCGGGGGGGCAAGCACTGAGCAGTTCTTC. Residues: CASSQDTGGASTEQFF. The rearrangement joins TRBV4-2 to TRBJ2-1; 8 nucleotides align to TRBD2. This CDR3 has 16 residues. V was clipped by 0 bases and J by 9 bases; unmatched bases: 10. CDR1 and CDR2 from the germline V gene are LGHNA and YNFKEQ.

The V gene is TRBV7-2, the J gene TRBJ1-1; tentative D call: TRBD1 (6 bases). Germline CDR1 SGHTA, CDR2 FQGNSA. The ends were cut back, 5 bases at V and 2 bases at J, with 12 bases in the middle. This CDR3 has 14 amino acids. The CDR3, as DNA: TGTGCCAGCAGCCTAATTGGGACAAACACTGAAGCTTTCTTT. Amino acid sequence: CASSLIGTNTEAFF.

The V gene is TRBV11-1, the J gene TRBJ1-1; a weak D match, TRBD1 (5 bases). Germline CDR1 is SGHAT and CDR2 is FQDESV (reference sequence). The CDR3 runs to 14 residues. V dropped 5 bases and J dropped 6 bases, with 16 bases sitting between them. DNA for the CDR3: TGTGCCAGCAGCCGACAGTTTCTAGCCGCTGAAGCTTTCTTT. The encoded protein is CASSRQFLAAEAFF.

This chain links TRBV5-1 with TRBJ2-2; D is uncertain. This CDR3 contains 14 residues. CDR1 is SGHRS, CDR2 YFSETQ, per germline. V gave up 1 base and J gave up 5 bases, with 9 bases separating them. The CDR3 region is CASSLSFLTGELFF. The CDR3 bases are TGCGCCAGCAGCTTGAGTTTCTTGACCGGGGAGCTGTTTTTT.

The chain couples TRBV7-9 to TRBJ1-5; D is unclear. This CDR3 is 13 amino acids long. Deletions cut 1 base from V and 5 bases from J, with 6 bases between. The germline CDR1 and CDR2 sequences are SEHNR and FQNEAQ (reference sequence). The CDR3 loop reads CASSLGGDQPQHF. The CDR3 DNA reads TGTGCCAGCAGCTTAGGGGGAGATCAGCCCCAGCATTTT.

The chain combines TRBV29-1 with TRBJ1-1; D gene uncertain. Germline CDR1 and CDR2: SQVTM and ANQGSEA. This CDR3 spans 12 amino acids. Between the trimmed V and J ends, which lost 6 bases and 3 bases, there was a span of 11 bases. This CDR3 reads CSVLISDTEAFF. CDR3 in DNA: TGCAGCGTCCTGATTTCTGACACTGAAGCTTTCTTT.

The gene calls are TRBV5-8 and TRBJ1-5; D remains unclear. Germline V gene sequence: CDR1 SGHTS, CDR2 YDEGEE. With 2 bases removed from V and 1 base from J, the gap between germline ends came to 13 bases. The CDR3 has 16 amino acids. CDR3 in amino acids: CASSLLGSVSNQPQHF. As DNA, the CDR3 is TGTGCCAGCAGCTTATTAGGCTCGGTCAGCAATCAGCCCCAGCATTTT. The variable domain in full, with the rest retrieved from reference TRBV5-8 and TRBJ1-5, is EAGVTQSPTHLIKTRGQQATLRCSPISGHTSVYWYQQALGLGLQFLLWYDEGEERNRGNFPPRFSGRQFPNYSSELNVNALELEDSALYLCASSLLGSVSNQPQHFGDGTRLSIL.

V and J are TRBV14 and TRBJ2-5; TRBD2 might be the D (6 bases). Germline assignment: CDR1 SGHDN and CDR2 FVKESK. The V end was cut by 0 bases, the J end by 6 bases, with 11 bases between. The CDR3 has 14 residues. The CDR3 nucleotides are TGTGCCAGCAGCCAAGATGGAGGGATGCAGACCCAGTACTTC. Its protein product is CASSQDGGMQTQYF.

The V and J genes are TRBV19 and TRBJ1-6; 7 bases align to TRBD1. CDR1 is LNHDA and CDR2 is SQIVND in the germline V gene (reference sequence). The CDR3 extends over 14 amino acids. The J segment lost 7 bases and the V segment lost 5 bases, leaving 5 bases of the junction unmatched. The CDR3 coding sequence is TGTGCCAGTAGTGCCTCGGGACAGAATTCACCCCTCCACTTT. Translating it yields CASSASGQNSPLHF.

V is TRBV10-3 and J is TRBJ2-3; no clear D gene. CDR1 is ENHRY, CDR2 SYGVKD, per germline. The CDR3 is 14 residues long. V was clipped by 1 base and J by 2 bases, with 7 bases between them. The CDR3 coding sequence is TGTGCCATCAGTGAGTGGGGATCCACAGATACGCAGTATTTT. This gives the protein CAISEWGSTDTQYF.

The chain combines TRBV11-2 with TRBJ2-2; the D is unclear. This CDR3 spans 15 amino acids. The germline CDR1 and CDR2 sequences are SGHAT and FQNNGV. Trimming left V 5 bases short and J 4 bases short, with 14 bases between. CDR3 sequence: CASSPSSLFTGELFF. Written as DNA, the CDR3 is TGTGCCAGCAGCCCTTCCAGTTTGTTCACCGGGGAGCTGTTTTTT. Drawing the rest from reference TRBV11-2 and TRBJ2-2, the complete variable domain is EAGVAQSPRYKIIEKRQSVAFWCNPISGHATLYWYQQILGQGPKLLIQFQNNGVVDDSQLPKDRFSAERLKGVDSTLKIQPAKLEDSAVYLCASSPSSLFTGELFFGEGSRLTVL.

The gene calls are TRBV20-1 and TRBJ1-5; unclear D gene. Per the germline V gene, CDR1 is DFQATT and CDR2 is SNEGSKA (reference sequence). CDR3 length: 15 amino acids. V gave up 3 bases and J gave up 1 base, with 13 bases separating them. CDR3 protein: CSASSSGRSNQPQHF. The DNA of the CDR3 is TGCAGTGCTAGTTCCTCAGGCAGGAGCAATCAGCCCCAGCATTTT.

This chain links TRBV7-2 with TRBJ2-3; 8 bases agree with TRBD2. This CDR3 comprises 15 residues. V gave up 5 bases and J gave up 6 bases; unmatched junction bases: 10. Germline CDR1 reads SGHTA; CDR2 reads FQGNSA. The DNA for the CDR3 is TGTGCCAGCAGCCGCGGCGGGGGGCCCGGGGATACGCAGTATTTT. Translation: CASSRGGGPGDTQYF.

The chain employs TRBV29-1 and TRBJ1-4; tentative D call: TRBD1 (5 bases). In germline, CDR1 is SQVTM, CDR2 ANQGSEA. The CDR3 consists of 16 residues. V was pared by 0 bases and J by 1 base, with 12 bases between. The CDR3 protein is CSVEDRSGITNEKLFF. CDR3 DNA: TGCAGCGTTGAAGATAGGTCAGGGATAACTAATGAAAAACTGTTTTTT.